These 29 T cell receptor beta chains originate from one sample sequenced in a study of blood T cell repertoires in COVID-19. Clones were read by immunoSEQ multiplex PCR, and TCRdb kept only the in-frame ones, dropping some. The table shows roughly 250,000 clones, with 70% to 90% occurring only once. The sequenced sample was PBMCs or T cells enriched from blood (not recorded which). The receptors originated from a woman aged 30 to 39 who had recovered from COVID-19.

The chain has TRBV6-5 and TRBJ1-2; 7 bases fit TRBD1. Trimming took 6 bases from V and 4 from J; bases not matched to a gene: 5. Germline values: CDR1 MNHEY, CDR2 SVGAGI. CDR3 size: 13 residues. CDR3 region: CASRAGGTYGYTF. The CDR3 bases are TGTGCCAGCAGGGCAGGGGGGACCTATGGCTACACCTTC.

The chain carries TRBV27 and TRBJ1-4; D gene uncertain. The germline CDR1 and CDR2 sequences are MNHEY and SMNVEV (reference sequence). CDR3 length equals 13 residues. Trimming stripped 7 bases from V and 6 bases from J, with 12 bases between. CDR3 loop: CASTGIRDEKLFF. The CDR3 DNA reads as TGTGCCAGCACCGGGATCCGGGATGAAAAACTGTTTTTT.

This clone was observed a handful of times. The V gene is TRBV3-1 (or the pseudogene TRBV3-2), the J gene TRBJ1-1; 8 bases are a match to TRBD1. The J segment lost 6 bases and the V segment lost 1 base, leaving 4 bases of the junction unmatched. This CDR3 region has 14 residues. The germline gives CDR1 LGHDT, CDR2 YNNKEL (reference sequence). In DNA, the CDR3 is TGTGCCAGCAGCCAAGCGCTGACAGGGGCTGAAGCTTTCTTT. This codes for CASSQALTGAEAFF.

V gene TRBV24-1 combines with J gene TRBJ1-5, with TRBD1 matching 8 bases. Germline CDR1 KGHDR, CDR2 SFDVKD. Unmatched junction bases numbered 3, after V lost 4 bases and J lost 5 bases. The CDR3 has 14 residues. The CDR3 reads CATSETTGDQPQHF. The CDR3 DNA reads TGTGCCACCAGTGAAACGACAGGGGATCAGCCCCAGCATTTT.

The chain combines TRBV6-2 or TRBV6-3 with TRBJ1-2; maybe TRBD1 (5 bases). This CDR3 region has 14 residues. Trimming removed 1 base from V and 5 bases from J, with 11 bases in between. Germline V gene lookup returns CDR1 MNHEY and CDR2 SVGEGT. The CDR3 DNA reads TGTGCCAGCAGTTACTTCGTGACAGAGTATGGCTACACCTTC. The encoded protein is CASSYFVTEYGYTF.

The sample holds a few counts of this clone. The V call is TRBV7-8, the J call TRBJ2-1; D is possibly TRBD2 (7 bases). The CDR3 runs to 15 residues. Germline V gene data show CDR1 as SGHVS and CDR2 as FQNEAQ. Trimming took 5 bases from V and 4 from J, leaving 15 bases between them. For the CDR3, the DNA is TGTGCCAGCAGCCCGCGGGAGACAGGTTACAATGAGCAGTTCTTC. Its protein is CASSPRETGYNEQFF. Using reference TRBV7-8 and TRBJ2-1 for the parts outside the CDR3, the full variable domain is GAGVSQSPRYKVAKRGQDVALRCDPISGHVSLFWYQQALGQGPEFLTYFQNEAQLDKSGLPSDRFFAERPEGSVSTLKIQRTQQEDSAVYLCASSPRETGYNEQFFGPGTRLTVL.

The chain links TRBV27 to TRBJ1-1; D not certain. V gave up 7 bases and J gave up 5 bases, with 14 bases separating them. The CDR3 is made up of 13 amino acids. Germline CDR1 reads MNHEY; CDR2 reads SMNVEV (reference sequence). CDR3 sequence (DNA): TGTGCCAGCACCCCCCGGACGGGGACTGAAGCTTTCTTT. Encoded protein: CASTPRTGTEAFF.

The chain joins TRBV7-8 to TRBJ2-7; possibly TRBD1 for D (5 bases). Germline lookup yields CDR1 SGHVS and CDR2 FQNEAQ. Trimming shortened V by 7 bases and J by 4 bases, and 29 bases separated the two germline ends. The CDR3 totals 18 residues. DNA of the CDR3: TGTGCCAGCATCCCGCTTTCCGAATTCAGGGAAGTCTCTTACGAGCAGTACTTC. Translated: CASIPLSEFREVSYEQYF. Full variable domain (rest looked up from reference TRBV7-8 and TRBJ2-7): GAGVSQSPRYKVAKRGQDVALRCDPISGHVSLFWYQQALGQGPEFLTYFQNEAQLDKSGLPSDRFFAERPEGSVSTLKIQRTQQEDSAVYLCASIPLSEFREVSYEQYFGPGTRLTVT.

In nucleotides, the CDR3 is TGTGCCACCAGTCGACAGGGGGCGTTAAGAGATACGCAGTATTTT. It is translated as CATSRQGALRDTQYF. The chain carries TRBV24-1 and TRBJ2-3; 10 nucleotides line up with TRBD1. The CDR3 is made up of 15 amino acids. Trimming cost V 6 bases and J 5 bases; bases outside gene matches: 7. Germline lookup yields CDR1 KGHDR and CDR2 SFDVKD.

This chain links TRBV7-9 with TRBJ1-2; TRBD1 matches at 7 bases. Germline assignment: CDR1 SEHNR and CDR2 FQNEAQ (reference sequence). V lost 5 bases, J lost 5 bases, and 11 bases stayed unmatched. There are 15 residues in the CDR3. The CDR3 sequence is CASSQIGQASYGYTF. In DNA, the CDR3 is TGTGCCAGCAGCCAAATAGGACAGGCGAGTTATGGCTACACCTTC.

V gene TRBV6-5 combines with J gene TRBJ1-2, with 8 bases lining up with TRBD1. Germline assignment: CDR1 MNHEY and CDR2 SVGAGI. CDR3 length: 14 amino acids. The ends lost 7 bases at V and 6 bases at J; junction bases unmatched: 10. The CDR3 coding sequence is TGTGCCAGCAAGTCTCTTGACAGGGGTCATGGCTACACCTTC. This gives the protein CASKSLDRGHGYTF.

This clone turned up a few times. The chain has TRBV28 and TRBJ2-7; a possible D gene is TRBD2 (6 bases). V shed 3 bases and J shed 0 bases, with 15 bases lying between them. This CDR3 contains 16 residues. Germline values: CDR1 MDHEN, CDR2 SYDVKM. Here the CDR3 DNA reads TGTGCCAGCAGTTTCTTCGGGACTGCAAGCTCCTACGAGCAGTACTTC. Protein: CASSFFGTASSYEQYF.

This chain connects TRBV6-6 to TRBJ2-2; the D gene is possibly TRBD1 (6 bases). CDR1 and CDR2 (germline): MNHNY, SVGAGI (reference sequence). V was trimmed by 6 bases and J by 4 bases, leaving 18 bases between them. The CDR3 spans 16 residues. The CDR3 spells CASSPLQGLGTGELFF. CDR3 in DNA: TGTGCCAGCAGCCCTCTCCAGGGGTTAGGCACCGGGGAGCTGTTTTTT.

This sequence joins TRBV28 and TRBJ1-6, with D possibly being TRBD1 (5 bases). This CDR3 has 15 amino acids. With 5 bases removed from V and 3 bases from J, the gap between germline ends came to 11 bases. Per the germline V gene, CDR1 is MDHEN and CDR2 is SYDVKM. The CDR3 spells CASSPGGNYNSPLHF. The CDR3 nucleotides read TGTGCCAGCAGTCCGGGGGGAAACTATAATTCACCCCTCCACTTT.

The chain uses TRBV5-6 and TRBJ2-1, with TRBD1 matching over 10 bases. The junction had 8 bases not matched to a gene; V was cut back by 5 bases and J by 6 bases. The CDR3 is 15 amino acids. The germline V gene has CDR1 SGHDT and CDR2 YYEEEE. In DNA form, the CDR3 reads TGTGCCAGCAGAGCCGGGACAGGGGTGATCAATGAGCAGTTCTTC. Amino acids: CASRAGTGVINEQFF.

The chain couples TRBV5-1 to TRBJ1-1; D perhaps matches TRBD1 (5 bases). CDR3 length equals 14 residues. V dropped 0 bases and J dropped 5 bases, with 11 bases sitting between them. Germline assignment: CDR1 SGHRS and CDR2 YFSETQ. CDR3 sequence (DNA): TGCGCCAGCAGCTTGGAGTGGGGCATAACTGAAGCTTTCTTT. It translates to CASSLEWGITEAFF.

There are a few counts of this clone. The rearrangement joins TRBV7-9 to TRBJ2-3; the match to TRBD2 covers 10 bases. This CDR3 comprises 15 residues. Germline CDR1 and CDR2: SEHNR and FQNEAQ (reference sequence). The V segment lost 5 bases and the J segment 2 bases; nucleotides outside the gene matches: 4. The CDR3 is CASSRTSGNTDTQYF. The CDR3 region has the DNA TGTGCCAGCAGCCGGACTAGCGGAAACACAGATACGCAGTATTTT.

V usage is TRBV28 and J usage is TRBJ2-5; maybe TRBD2 (5 bases). The CDR3 sequence is 15 residues long. The germline gives CDR1 MDHEN, CDR2 SYDVKM. V was cut by 6 bases and J by 5 bases, with 19 bases left in between. The CDR3 nucleotides read TGTGCCAGCAGCCCAGCTGGAGGTCGGAGGGAGACCCAGTACTTC. Amino acids: CASSPAGGRRETQYF.

CDR3 sequence: CASTSRGTGESYEQYF. The CDR3 bases are TGTGCCAGCACCTCCCGAGGAACAGGGGAATCCTACGAGCAGTACTTC. The chain links TRBV11-1 to TRBJ2-7; 7 positions match TRBD1. The junction had 13 bases not matched to a gene; V was cut back by 7 bases and J by 1 base. The germline gives CDR1 SGHAT, CDR2 FQDESV (reference sequence). The CDR3 is made up of 16 amino acids.

The rearrangement links TRBV2 to TRBJ1-5; D not resolved. Germline V CDR1 and CDR2: SNHLY, FYNNEI. The V end lost 4 bases, the J end lost 1 base, and 8 bases lay between the germline ends. The CDR3 length is 14 residues. The CDR3 DNA sequence: TGTGCCAGCAGTGTTTCTACGAGCAATCAGCCCCAGCATTTT. Its protein product is CASSVSTSNQPQHF.

The chain uses TRBV12-5 and TRBJ2-1, with D maybe TRBD1 (6 bases). There are 13 residues in the CDR3. V was clipped by 4 bases and J by 6 bases, with 10 bases between them. Germline assignment: CDR1 LGHNT and CDR2 FRNRAP. In DNA form, the CDR3 reads TGTGCTAGTGGTTCCCCCAGGGGCAATGAGCAGTTCTTC. This codes for CASGSPRGNEQFF.

The gene calls are TRBV5-6 and TRBJ1-4, with a possible D match to TRBD1 (5 bases). Germline CDR1 SGHDT, CDR2 YYEEEE. Trimming stripped 1 base from V and 8 bases from J, with 9 bases between. This CDR3 is 13 amino acids long. The chain's CDR3 is CASSLNGGEKLFF. CDR3 nucleotides: TGTGCCAGCAGCTTGAACGGGGGGGAAAAACTGTTTTTT.

The chain is built from TRBV5-1 and TRBJ2-3; 9 bases agree with TRBD1. The trim removed 0 bases at V and 4 bases at J, leaving 6 bases unmatched. Germline V lookup: CDR1 SGHRS, CDR2 YFSETQ. The CDR3 spans 16 residues. The CDR3 protein is CASSLGDRVNADTQYF. CDR3 DNA: TGCGCCAGCAGCTTGGGGGACAGGGTGAATGCAGATACGCAGTATTTT. Full variable domain (rest looked up from reference TRBV5-1 and TRBJ2-3): KAGVTQTPRYLIKTRGQQVTLSCSPISGHRSVSWYQQTPGQGLQFLFEYFSETQRNKGNFPGRFSGRQFSNSRSEMNVSTLELGDSALYLCASSLGDRVNADTQYFGPGTRLTVL.

The J gene is TRBJ2-2, the V gene TRBV2; possible D gene TRBD2, 5 bases. The CDR3 is made up of 14 amino acids. V was shortened by 7 bases and J by 4 bases, with 13 bases between the two germline ends. CDR1 and CDR2 from the germline V gene are SNHLY and FYNNEI. CDR3 DNA: TGTGCCAGCAAACCTCAAGGGAGCACCGGGGAGCTGTTTTTT. It specifies CASKPQGSTGELFF.

This chain connects TRBV27 to TRBJ2-5; 8 positions match TRBD1. Germline trimming cut 5 bases from V and 5 bases from J; bases unmatched to any gene: 10. The germline V gene encodes CDR1 MNHEY and CDR2 SMNVEV (reference sequence). The CDR3 is 15 residues long. The CDR3 reads CASSRQGLYGETQYF. The CDR3 coding sequence is TGTGCCAGCAGTCGACAGGGGCTGTATGGGGAGACCCAGTACTTC.

V gene TRBV19 combines with J gene TRBJ2-1; TRBD2 might be the D (6 bases). The CDR3 length is 13 residues. Germline V gene lookup returns CDR1 LNHDA and CDR2 SQIVND (reference sequence). Trimming removed 4 bases at V and 9 bases at J, with 13 bases between. DNA of the CDR3: TGTGCCAGTAGTACCCGACTAGTTCCTGAGCAGTTCTTC. Translating it yields CASSTRLVPEQFF.

The genes are TRBV5-1 and TRBJ1-6, with 7 bases that match TRBD1. The CDR3 length is 15 residues. The V segment lost 4 bases and the J segment 4 bases; nucleotides outside the gene matches: 5. The germline gives CDR1 SGHRS, CDR2 YFSETQ. The CDR3 loop is CASSQDRPYNSPLHF. DNA for the CDR3: TGCGCCAGCAGCCAGGACAGGCCTTATAATTCACCCCTCCACTTT.

This clone was seen a handful of times. The J gene is TRBJ1-5, the V gene TRBV28, with TRBD1 matching 8 bases. CDR1 is MDHEN, CDR2 SYDVKM, per germline. The CDR3 is 14 residues long. The trim removed 6 bases at V and 7 bases at J, leaving 8 bases unmatched. The CDR3 loop reads CASRSDRGVQPQHF. The CDR3, as DNA: TGTGCCAGCAGGTCAGACAGGGGCGTACAGCCCCAGCATTTT. Based on the CDR3 plus reference TRBV28 and TRBJ1-5, the full variable domain is DVKVTQSSRYLVKRTGEKVFLECVQDMDHENMFWYRQDPGLGLRLIYFSYDVKMKEKGDIPEGYSVSREKKERFSLILESASTNQTSMYLCASRSDRGVQPQHFGDGTRLSIL.

This rearrangement joins TRBV28 to TRBJ2-1; D perhaps matches TRBD1 (5 bases). The CDR3 extends over 19 amino acids. Germline loops: CDR1 MDHEN, CDR2 SYDVKM. The ends were cut back, 6 bases at V and 4 bases at J, with 28 bases in the middle. The CDR3 loop is CASSRGRVPGPSSYNEQFF. For the CDR3, the DNA is TGTGCCAGCAGCCGAGGCAGGGTCCCGGGCCCCAGTTCGTACAATGAGCAGTTCTTC.